The next 30 T cell receptor beta chains were all read from a single sample in a study of blood T cell repertoires in COVID-19. The data were produced by immunoSEQ multiplex PCR, yet TCRdb's version contains in-frame clones alone and is incomplete. This table has a few hundred thousand clones, approximately 90% appearing once. Sequenced sample: PBMCs or T cells enriched from blood (not recorded which). These receptors were obtained from a woman between 40 and 50 years old who had recovered from COVID-19.

V is TRBV10-3 and J is TRBJ2-3; 7 bases are a match to TRBD1. V was clipped by 2 bases and J by 1 base; unmatched bases: 6. The CDR3 totals 16 residues. Germline CDR1 and CDR2: ENHRY and SYGVKD. DNA of the CDR3: TGTGCCATCAGTGAGGCCGCAGGGGGAGGCACAGATACGCAGTATTTT. Protein sequence: CAISEAAGGGTDTQYF.

The chain joins TRBV7-9 to TRBJ2-2; D remains ambiguous. The CDR3 spans 12 residues. V lost 2 bases and J 8 bases, leaving 6 bases between the germline ends. Germline CDR1 and CDR2: SEHNR and FQNEAQ (reference sequence). CDR3 nucleotides: TGTGCCAGCAGCTTACCGGTGGGGGAGCTGTTTTTT. Translated: CASSLPVGELFF.

The J gene is TRBJ1-1, the V gene TRBV30; D unclear. The V end was cut by 1 base, the J end by 1 base, with 7 bases between. The CDR3 loop spans 13 amino acids. Germline V gives CDR1 GTSNPN, CDR2 SVGIG (reference sequence). The CDR3 here is CAWSENTNTEAFF. CDR3 DNA sequence: TGTGCCTGGAGTGAGAACACGAACACTGAAGCTTTCTTT.

CDR3 sequence: CASGGRETQYF. The DNA of the CDR3 is TGTGCCTCGGGGGGCAGGGAGACCCAGTACTTC. The chain combines TRBV19 with TRBJ2-5; possible D gene TRBD2, 7 bases. The CDR3 covers 11 residues. The germline V gene encodes CDR1 LNHDA and CDR2 SQIVND (reference sequence). The germline V and J ends were trimmed by 11 bases and 5 bases, with 12 bases remaining between them. Using reference TRBV19 and TRBJ2-5 for the parts outside the CDR3, the full variable domain is DGGITQSPKYLFRKEGQNVTLSCEQNLNHDAMYWYRQDPGQGLRLIYYSQIVNDFQKGDIAEGYSVSREKKESFPLTVTSAQKNPTAFYLCASGGRETQYFGPGTRLLVL.

This clone was counted a few times. This chain links TRBV7-2 with TRBJ2-5; maybe TRBD2 (7 bases). V was shortened by 3 bases and J by 5 bases, with 13 bases between the two germline ends. The CDR3 is 14 residues long. Germline V gene lookup returns CDR1 SGHTA and CDR2 FQGNSA. This CDR3 is CASSFGRGAETQYF. The CDR3 DNA follows: TGTGCCAGCAGCTTCGGACGGGGGGCGGAGACCCAGTACTTC.

The J gene is TRBJ1-3, the V gene TRBV6-2 or TRBV6-3; the D is unclear. Germline V lookup: CDR1 MNHEY, CDR2 SVGEGT. The CDR3 spans 15 residues. V was trimmed by 5 bases and J by 4 bases, leaving 15 bases between them. CDR3 amino acids: CASSLDHIAGNTIYF. Written as DNA, the CDR3 is TGTGCCAGCAGTCTTGATCACATCGCCGGAAACACCATATATTTT.

The chain couples TRBV11-3 to TRBJ1-3, with D perhaps TRBD1 (5 bases). The CDR3 extends over 13 amino acids. V lost 4 bases to trimming and J lost 7 bases, with 11 bases between them. Germline lookup yields CDR1 SGHNT and CDR2 YENEEA. CDR3 DNA: TGTGCCAGCAGCTCGCCAGGGTTGAACACCATATATTTT. Protein: CASSSPGLNTIYF.

The rearrangement joins TRBV27 to TRBJ2-3; 7 bases agree with TRBD1. The CDR3 has 16 residues. Germline V gives CDR1 MNHEY, CDR2 SMNVEV (reference sequence). Trimming removed 3 bases from V and 1 base from J; junction bases left unmatched: 7. CDR3 in DNA: TGTGCCAGCAGTTTTCGGACAGGCTCTGGCACAGATACGCAGTATTTT. Translation gives CASSFRTGSGTDTQYF.

The J gene is TRBJ2-3, the V gene TRBV7-3; TRBD2 agrees at 11 bases. Germline-derived CDR1 and CDR2 are SGHTA and FQGTGA. The CDR3 runs 18 residues. Trimming cost V 3 bases and J 2 bases; bases outside gene matches: 10. Written as DNA, the CDR3 is TGTGCCAGCAGCTTGTTGGGCCGGACTAGCGGGTTCACAGATACGCAGTATTTT. This sequence encodes CASSLLGRTSGFTDTQYF.

The chain has TRBV11-3 and TRBJ2-7, with 9 bases fitting TRBD2. J gave up 7 bases and V 1 base, and 8 bases lay outside the gene matches. The CDR3 runs to 15 residues. Per germline, CDR1 SGHNT and CDR2 YENEEA. The CDR3 protein is CASSLGGGRAGEQYF. The CDR3 coding sequence is TGTGCCAGCAGCTTAGGCGGCGGGAGGGCCGGAGAGCAGTACTTC.

The chain recombines TRBV18 with TRBJ1-1; 7 bases are shared with TRBD1. V trimming: 5 bases; J trimming: 5 bases; junction bases outside the gene matches: 5. CDR3 size: 13 residues. Germline lookup yields CDR1 KGHSH and CDR2 LQKENI. The CDR3 nucleotides are TGTGCCAGCTCAAACGACAGGGATACTGAAGCTTTCTTT. Translated, it gives CASSNDRDTEAFF.

The rearrangement links TRBV24-1 to TRBJ1-2; the D gene is possibly TRBD1 (6 bases). V lost 7 bases to trimming and J lost 0 bases, with 8 bases between them. CDR1 and CDR2 (germline): KGHDR, SFDVKD. There are 13 residues in the CDR3. CDR3: CATRDSANYGYTF. The DNA for the CDR3 is TGTGCCACCAGGGACAGCGCTAACTATGGCTACACCTTC.

A remark on this clone: An end of the junction differs from the germline gene, which may be a read error. This chain connects TRBV6-1 to TRBJ2-5, with D perhaps TRBD1 (5 bases). CDR3 length: 13 residues. The germline CDR1 and CDR2 sequences are MNHNS and SASEGT. CDR3 DNA: TGTGCCAGCAGTAAAGCCAGGGAAGAGACCCAGTACTTC. Protein: CASSKAREETQYF.

The chain has TRBV9 and TRBJ1-6; TRBD1 might be the D (6 bases). Germline lookup yields CDR1 SGDLS and CDR2 YYNGEE. This CDR3 contains 16 residues. The V and J ends lost 0 bases and 5 bases respectively, with 12 bases between them. CDR3 residues: CASSVDTGPHNSPLHF. The CDR3 DNA is TGTGCCAGCAGCGTAGATACAGGGCCCCATAATTCACCCCTCCACTTT. Full variable domain (outside the CDR3, taken from reference TRBV9 and TRBJ1-6): DSGVTQTPKHLITATGQRVTLRCSPRSGDLSVYWYQQSLDQGLQFLIQYYNGEERAKGNILERFSAQQFPDLHSELNLSSLELGDSALYFCASSVDTGPHNSPLHFGNGTRLTVT.

A word on this clone: In the same sample, other DNA sequences code for this CDR3. This chain uses TRBV18 with TRBJ2-3; D is unresolved. This CDR3 has 14 amino acids. From germline, CDR1 is KGHSH and CDR2 LQKENI. V was shortened by 2 bases and J by 3 bases, with 9 bases between the two germline ends. The CDR3 bases are TGTGCCAGCTCACCAGTTCTAGGAACAGATACGCAGTATTTT. It yields the protein CASSPVLGTDTQYF.

This chain connects TRBV9 to TRBJ2-7; weak D call: TRBD2 (5 bases). The CDR3 runs 14 residues. Trimming stripped 2 bases from V and 1 base from J, with 10 bases between. Germline lookup yields CDR1 SGDLS and CDR2 YYNGEE. The DNA for the CDR3 is TGTGCCAGCAGCGTGGATTCGGGATCCTACGAGCAGTACTTC. Protein product: CASSVDSGSYEQYF.

V usage is TRBV4-3 and J usage is TRBJ2-3, with D tentatively TRBD1 (6 bases). V shed 0 bases and J shed 2 bases, with 15 bases lying between them. The germline gives CDR1 LGHNA, CDR2 YSLEER. The CDR3 is made up of 17 amino acids. CDR3 residues: CASSQDATQGNTDTQYF. CDR3 nucleotide sequence: TGCGCCAGCAGCCAAGATGCGACCCAGGGGAACACAGATACGCAGTATTTT.

The CDR3 region has the DNA TGTGCCATCACCACGGGACCAATCCCCATTGTGGGGACAGGGGGAAGGAAAGAGACCCAGTACTTC. Translation gives CAITTGPIPIVGTGGRKETQYF. The V gene is TRBV10-3, the J gene TRBJ2-5; TRBD1 agrees at 11 bases. The V gene end was trimmed by 7 bases and the J gene end by 3 bases; junction bases not matched to a gene: 28. CDR3 size: 22 residues. The germline CDR1 and CDR2 sequences are ENHRY and SYGVKD.

The chain is built from TRBV10-3 and TRBJ2-3, with TRBD1 as a possible D gene (7 bases). The CDR3 has 17 residues. Germline lookup yields CDR1 ENHRY and CDR2 SYGVKD. Trimming removed 3 bases from V and 0 bases from J, with 16 bases in between. The CDR3 region is CAISDRGDTFSTDTQYF. Written as DNA, the CDR3 is TGTGCCATCAGTGACAGGGGGGACACCTTCAGCACAGATACGCAGTATTTT.

This clone was found a few times. The V gene is TRBV18, the J gene TRBJ1-4; TRBD1 matches at 9 bases. Germline values: CDR1 KGHSH, CDR2 LQKENI. V lost 4 bases and J lost 8; bases outside the gene matches: 2. This CDR3 region has 13 residues. The CDR3 loop reads CASSLGQGEKLFF. The CDR3 bases are TGTGCCAGCTCACTTGGACAGGGGGAAAAACTGTTTTTT.

There are a few counts of this clone. The rearrangement uses TRBV5-4 and TRBJ1-1; no firm D call. The length of the CDR3 is 14 residues. Trimming removed 5 bases from V and 0 bases from J, with 11 bases in between. The V gene's germline CDR1 is SGHNT and CDR2 YYREEE (reference sequence). This chain's CDR3 is CASRNPALNTEAFF. For the CDR3, the DNA is TGTGCCAGCAGAAACCCAGCGCTGAACACTGAAGCTTTCTTT.

The chain employs TRBV4-3 and TRBJ1-6, with D perhaps matching TRBD1 (6 bases). CDR3 length: 19 residues. The V end lost 1 base, the J end lost 6 bases, and 22 bases lay between the germline ends. CDR1 is LGHNA and CDR2 is YSLEER in the germline V gene. This chain's CDR3 is CASSQVYTGTGSLNSPLHF. CDR3 sequence (DNA): TGCGCCAGCAGCCAAGTGTATACGGGTACAGGGAGTCTTAATTCACCCCTCCACTTT.

The CDR3 DNA reads TGTGCCAGCAGTCCCAGACCGGGGACTAGCACAGATACGCAGTATTTT. Amino acids: CASSPRPGTSTDTQYF. V gene TRBV28 combines with J gene TRBJ2-3; D is possibly TRBD2 (6 bases). Per germline, CDR1 MDHEN and CDR2 SYDVKM. V lost 5 bases, J lost 0 bases, and 15 bases lay in between. The CDR3 loop spans 16 amino acids. Based on the CDR3 plus reference TRBV28 and TRBJ2-3, the full variable domain is DVKVTQSSRYLVKRTGEKVFLECVQDMDHENMFWYRQDPGLGLRLIYFSYDVKMKEKGDIPEGYSVSREKKERFSLILESASTNQTSMYLCASSPRPGTSTDTQYFGPGTRLTVL.

The chain uses TRBV9 and TRBJ2-7; maybe TRBD2 (5 bases). CDR1 SGDLS and CDR2 YYNGEE come from the germline V gene. The CDR3 covers 13 residues. Trimming left V 4 bases short and J 2 bases short, with 10 bases between. CDR3 bases: TGTGCCAGCAGCATCCTAGCCACCTACGAGCAGTACTTC. Amino acid sequence: CASSILATYEQYF.

V and J are TRBV4-2 and TRBJ2-7, with 13 bases matching TRBD2. Germline CDR1 LGHNA, CDR2 YNFKEQ. V shed 0 bases and J 4 bases; nucleotides not matched to a gene: 6. This CDR3 has 17 residues. CDR3 sequence reads: CASSQEPGTSGAYEQYF. DNA of the CDR3: TGTGCCAGCAGCCAAGAACCCGGGACTAGCGGGGCTTACGAGCAGTACTTC.

This sequence joins TRBV19 and TRBJ2-1; D remains ambiguous. The CDR3 extends over 12 amino acids. Trimming pared 2 bases from V and 7 bases from J, leaving 6 bases between. Germline V lookup: CDR1 LNHDA, CDR2 SQIVND (reference sequence). CDR3 amino acids: CASSISFNEQFF. The CDR3 DNA sequence: TGTGCCAGTAGTATATCCTTTAATGAGCAGTTCTTC.

The chain links TRBV27 to TRBJ1-4; TRBD1 agrees at 8 bases. Germline-derived CDR1 and CDR2 are MNHEY and SMNVEV (reference sequence). The CDR3 sequence is 17 residues long. Trimming took 7 bases from V and 8 from J; bases not matched to a gene: 18. CDR3 residues: CASTSGTGYIRSEKLFF. The CDR3 coding sequence is TGTGCCAGCACATCCGGGACAGGATACATTAGAAGCGAAAAACTGTTTTTT.

This clone has only one observation. Here the CDR3 reads CATKKGTGELGNTEAFF. DNA for the CDR3: TGTGCCACTAAAAAGGGGACAGGGGAATTGGGGAACACTGAAGCTTTCTTT. The rearrangement uses TRBV19 and TRBJ1-1, with TRBD1 matching 10 bases. This CDR3 has 17 residues. Germline CDR1 is LNHDA and CDR2 is SQIVND (reference sequence). The V and J ends lost 10 bases and 1 base, in that order; junction bases with no gene match: 15.

The CDR3 is CASSWTRGGTEAFF. CDR3 bases: TGCGCCAGCAGCTGGACAAGGGGGGGCACTGAAGCTTTCTTT. The chain recombines TRBV23-1 with TRBJ1-1; possible D gene TRBD1, 6 bases. TRBV23-1 has ORF status, its function being uncertain. Trimming removed 6 bases from V and 4 bases from J, with 15 bases in between. This CDR3 has 14 amino acids.

To note about this clone: A read error is possible here, since a much larger clone lies one base away. This rearrangement joins TRBV7-9 to TRBJ1-2, with 7 bases aligning to TRBD1. Germline values: CDR1 SEHNR, CDR2 FQNEAQ (reference sequence). J gave up 4 bases and V 1 base, and 0 bases lay outside the gene matches. CDR3 length: 13 amino acids. This chain's CDR3 is CASSLGQGYGYTF. CDR3 sequence (DNA): TGTGCCAGCAGCTTAGGACAGGGCTATGGCTACACCTTC.